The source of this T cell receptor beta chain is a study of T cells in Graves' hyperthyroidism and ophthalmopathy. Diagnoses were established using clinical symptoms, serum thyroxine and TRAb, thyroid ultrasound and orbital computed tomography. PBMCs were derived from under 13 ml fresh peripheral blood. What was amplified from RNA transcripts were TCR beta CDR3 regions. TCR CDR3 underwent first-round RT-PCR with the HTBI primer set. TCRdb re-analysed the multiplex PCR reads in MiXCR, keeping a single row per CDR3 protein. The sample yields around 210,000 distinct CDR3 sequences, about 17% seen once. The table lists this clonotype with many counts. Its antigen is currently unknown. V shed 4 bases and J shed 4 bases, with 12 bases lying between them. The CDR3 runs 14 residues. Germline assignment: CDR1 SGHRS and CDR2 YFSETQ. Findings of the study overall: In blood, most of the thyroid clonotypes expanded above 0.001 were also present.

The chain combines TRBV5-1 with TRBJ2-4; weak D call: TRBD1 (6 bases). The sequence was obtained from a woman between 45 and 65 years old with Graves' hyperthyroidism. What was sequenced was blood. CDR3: CASSPTDSKNIQYF. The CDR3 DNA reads TGCGCCAGCAGCCCGACGGACAGTAAAAACATTCAGTACTTC.